The rows below give T cell receptor beta chains drawn from one sample of a study of blood T cell repertoires in COVID-19. Assay used: immunoSEQ multiplex PCR; TCRdb lists only in-frame clones, some missing. Among about 190,000 clones, 90% were seen once, and the ten largest hold 0.53%. The source material was peripheral blood. The origin of the receptors is a middle-aged man with acute or convalescent COVID-19. Each CDR3 is given with its conserved first and last residue. D genes are given only for firm matches. Not all rows give a size; the values are once, few, many and, for expanded clones, a class.

d_call: TRBD1
j_call: TRBJ2-3
clone_size: .
v_call: TRBV28
cdr3_nt: TGTGCCAGCAGTTTACAACAGGGGGCCACAGATACGCAGTATTTT
cdr3_aa: CASSLQQGATDTQYF

d_call: .
j_call: TRBJ2-3
clone_size: once
v_call: TRBV18
cdr3_nt: TGTGCCAGCTCACCACCGATCGGGGGGCGCGCAGATACGCAGTATTTT
cdr3_aa: CASSPPIGGRADTQYF

d_call: TRBD1
j_call: TRBJ1-1
clone_size: .
v_call: TRBV6-5
cdr3_nt: TGTGCCAGCAGTTACACTTACAGGGGGCGCGCTTTCTTT
cdr3_aa: CASSYTYRGRAFF

d_call: TRBD1
j_call: TRBJ2-3
clone_size: .
v_call: TRBV5-1
cdr3_nt: TGCGCCAGCAGCTGGGAGGGACAGGGAGGCCCAGATACGCAGTATTTT
cdr3_aa: CASSWEGQGGPDTQYF

d_call: .
j_call: TRBJ2-2
clone_size: .
v_call: TRBV18
cdr3_nt: TGTGCCAGCTCACCCAACAGGGTGGCCGGGGAGCTGTTTTTT
cdr3_aa: CASSPNRVAGELFF

d_call: .
j_call: TRBJ1-5
clone_size: .
v_call: TRBV2
cdr3_nt: TGTGCCAGCAGTGTCAGCGGGGGCAATCAGCCCCAGCATTTT
cdr3_aa: CASSVSGGNQPQHF

d_call: .
j_call: TRBJ2-3
clone_size: .
v_call: TRBV6-2/TRBV6-3
cdr3_nt: TGTGCCAGCATTTACCCGGGACATCGTACGCAGTATTTT
cdr3_aa: CASIYPGHRTQYF

d_call: .
j_call: TRBJ1-5
clone_size: .
v_call: TRBV6-2/TRBV6-3
cdr3_nt: TGTGCCAGCAGCTGGTCCGGGGATCAGCCCCAGCATTTT
cdr3_aa: CASSWSGDQPQHF

d_call: .
j_call: TRBJ2-3
clone_size: .
v_call: TRBV6-2/TRBV6-3
cdr3_nt: TGTGCCAGCAGTTACGGGCCTAGCGACAGCACAGATACGCAGTATTTT
cdr3_aa: CASSYGPSDSTDTQYF

d_call: TRBD2
j_call: TRBJ2-1
clone_size: .
v_call: TRBV27
cdr3_nt: TGTGCCAGCAGTTTCTCTAGCGGACTCAATGAGCAGTTCTTC
cdr3_aa: CASSFSSGLNEQFF

d_call: .
j_call: TRBJ2-7
clone_size: .
v_call: TRBV3-1/TRBV3-2
cdr3_nt: TGTGCCAGCAGCCCCATGATAGGAGAGGTCTGCTACGAGCAGTACTTC
cdr3_aa: CASSPMIGEVCYEQYF

d_call: .
j_call: TRBJ1-6
clone_size: .
v_call: TRBV28
cdr3_nt: TGTGCCACCGCTTGGGGCGACTATAATTCACCCCTCCACTTT
cdr3_aa: CATAWGDYNSPLHF

d_call: TRBD2
j_call: TRBJ2-5
clone_size: once
v_call: TRBV5-4
cdr3_nt: TGTGCCAGCTCCAGGTCAGGACTAGTAATTTCAGGGACCCAGTACTTC
cdr3_aa: CASSRSGLVISGTQYF

d_call: TRBD1
j_call: TRBJ2-7
clone_size: .
v_call: TRBV9
cdr3_nt: TGTGCCAGCAGCGCCCCGGGACAGAACTACGAGCAGTACTTC
cdr3_aa: CASSAPGQNYEQYF

d_call: .
j_call: TRBJ2-1
clone_size: .
v_call: TRBV4-3
cdr3_nt: TGCGCCAGCAGCCAAGATCTGGCAGGGGTCTACAATGAGCAGTTCTTC
cdr3_aa: CASSQDLAGVYNEQFF

d_call: TRBD1
j_call: TRBJ2-7
clone_size: .
v_call: TRBV7-8
cdr3_nt: TGTGCCAGCAGCGCCTCGCACAGGGGAATTGGGAGCTACGAGCAGTACTTC
cdr3_aa: CASSASHRGIGSYEQYF

d_call: TRBD1
j_call: TRBJ2-1
clone_size: .
v_call: TRBV27
cdr3_nt: TGTGCCAGCAGTTTAGGGACAGGGAATGAGCAGTTCTTC
cdr3_aa: CASSLGTGNEQFF

d_call: TRBD1
j_call: TRBJ1-1
clone_size: .
v_call: TRBV19
cdr3_nt: TGTCACGGGGGACAGGGACTTGTCACTGAAGCTTTCTTT
cdr3_aa: CHGGQGLVTEAFF

d_call: TRBD1
j_call: TRBJ2-5
clone_size: .
v_call: TRBV28
cdr3_nt: TGTGCCAGCAGTCTGGGACAGCAAGAGACCCAGTACTTC
cdr3_aa: CASSLGQQETQYF

d_call: .
j_call: TRBJ1-4
clone_size: .
v_call: TRBV5-1
cdr3_nt: TGCGCCAGCAGCAGCGGGGGCGATAATGAAAAACTGTTTTTT
cdr3_aa: CASSSGGDNEKLFF

d_call: TRBD1
j_call: TRBJ2-2
clone_size: .
v_call: TRBV4-3
cdr3_nt: TGCGCCAGCAGCCAAGTGGGACAGTACACCGGGGAGCTGTTTTTT
cdr3_aa: CASSQVGQYTGELFF

d_call: .
j_call: TRBJ1-4
clone_size: .
v_call: TRBV18
cdr3_nt: TGTGCCAGCTCACTGAACCCCAGGGGAACTAATGAAAAACTGTTTTTT
cdr3_aa: CASSLNPRGTNEKLFF

d_call: .
j_call: TRBJ1-1
clone_size: .
v_call: TRBV5-1
cdr3_nt: TGCGCCAGCAGCTTGGGACAGGCGAACACTGAAGCTTTCTTT
cdr3_aa: CASSLGQANTEAFF

d_call: .
j_call: TRBJ2-1
clone_size: .
v_call: TRBV5-1
cdr3_nt: TGCGCCAGCAGAAGGACATTTGGGGTCAATGAGCAGTTCTTC
cdr3_aa: CASRRTFGVNEQFF

d_call: TRBD2
j_call: TRBJ2-7
clone_size: .
v_call: TRBV15
cdr3_nt: TGTGCCACCAGCAGTAGCCGGGGGGGCTCCTACGAGCAGTACTTC
cdr3_aa: CATSSSRGGSYEQYF

d_call: TRBD1
j_call: TRBJ2-7
clone_size: .
v_call: TRBV5-4
cdr3_nt: TGTGCCAGCAGCCTTCGACAGGGAACTACCTACGAGCAGTACTTC
cdr3_aa: CASSLRQGTTYEQYF

d_call: .
j_call: TRBJ2-7
clone_size: .
v_call: TRBV28
cdr3_nt: TGTGCCAGCAGTTTAGGCCTCTACGAGCAGTACTTC
cdr3_aa: CASSLGLYEQYF

d_call: TRBD1
j_call: TRBJ1-1
clone_size: .
v_call: TRBV11-2
cdr3_nt: TGTGCCAGCAGCCCGCCGACAGGGGGGAACACTGAAGCTTTCTTT
cdr3_aa: CASSPPTGGNTEAFF

d_call: .
j_call: TRBJ2-5
clone_size: few
v_call: TRBV28
cdr3_nt: TGTGCCAGCAGTTTGGGGCTAGGGGAAAGGACCCAGTACTTC
cdr3_aa: CASSLGLGERTQYF

d_call: .
j_call: TRBJ1-6
clone_size: .
v_call: TRBV9
cdr3_nt: TGTGCCAGCAGCCTCGGGCCGCAGGGTTATTCACCCCTCCACTTT
cdr3_aa: CASSLGPQGYSPLHF

d_call: .
j_call: TRBJ2-6
clone_size: .
v_call: TRBV3-1/TRBV3-2
cdr3_nt: TGTGCCAGCAGCCGGACAGACTCTGGGGCCAACGTCCTGACTTTC
cdr3_aa: CASSRTDSGANVLTF

d_call: .
j_call: TRBJ1-5
clone_size: .
v_call: TRBV3-1/TRBV3-2
cdr3_nt: TGTGCCAGCAGCCCAGCTGGCTCGCGGACAGACACCAATCAGCCCCAGCATTTT
cdr3_aa: CASSPAGSRTDTNQPQHF